The present entry profiles one TCR beta chain with its context. Which antigen it targets is not known. Base qualities were left out, and no much larger clone turns up one base away. TCRbeta CDR3 regions were amplified from genomic DNA by means of the immunoSEQ Assay, a bias-controlled multiplex PCR. In the source study's methods: Within the assay, amplification of reference gene primers was used to estimate how many nucleated cells each sample contained. To quantify the absolute abundance of each unique TCRbeta CDR3 rearrangement, sequence reads were collapsed and filtered. For each sample, productive Simpson clonality was calculated as the square root of Simpson's diversity index across productive rearrangements. Imported from immuneACCESS, the table was reduced by TCRdb to in-frame sequences with V and J called. These copies leave out some clones; in studies compared against another copy, an unresolved V gene accounts for under half, and the cause of the remainder is not known. V and J calls and clone size are as listed in that table; D and trimming were resolved from the DNA. Present in this sample are about 380,000 clones, around 85% of which were seen just once. Clones ranked in the top ten supply about 3.6% of the sample.

Each collaborating institution followed its own protocols to collect whole blood in K2EDTA tubes. For TCRbeta analysis, collaborator samples were shipped as frozen whole blood, as isolated PBMCs, or as DNA extracted from either sample type. This sample is drawn from a study of blood T cell repertoires in COVID-19 (dated by TCRdb to 2018 to 2021). For context, the study as a whole: Samples covering the acute and convalescent phases of COVID-19 were provided by collaborators in the United States, Italy and Spain. Nearly every sample came with metadata listing a de-identified subject ID, COVID-19 status, age in years and sex. The material from the prospective study consisted of cDNA or gDNA derived from T cells, B-cell-depleted T cells, or PBMCs. Subjects who had been exposed to COVID-19, were actively infected with it, or had recovered from it provided the deeply sampled blood TCRbeta repertoires that made up the dataset. Where HLA class I and class II types were available, the types were taken from metadata supplied by the sample provider, not from assay-based typing. A freely available public database, intended as a resource for researchers studying the immune response to SARS-CoV-2, is where the repertoires were released. The samples were drawn from two sources: the first 160 participants of the ongoing ImmuneRACE study, and 1,254 subjects contributed by 6 global collaborators.

Based on the germline V gene (reference sequence), the CDR1 and CDR2 sequences are MNHEY and SMNVEV. The germline ends are 16 bases apart after V is trimmed by 5 bases and J by 14 bases. Inclusive of the bounding cysteine and phenylalanine, the CDR3 is 13 residues long. The only DNA kept is the CDR3, 39 bases in frame from the first base. Study-wide findings and limitations: The amount of clinical and demographic metadata varied by source and participant and was provided uncurated.

In this chain, TRBV27 is recombined with TRBJ1-6; TRBD1 might be the D gene, on 6 matching bases. Sample: peripheral blood. The receptor was derived from a woman aged 18 to 35 with acute or convalescent COVID-19. The CDR3 reads as follows: CASSPTDRFTLHF. The DNA is TGTGCCAGCAGTCCTACCGACAGGTTCACCCTCCACTTT.